Each of the 18 T cell receptor beta chains below was sequenced from the same sample in a study of regulatory T cells in long-lasting Graves disease. Time point reported: newly diagnosed GD, antithyroid drugs for less than 3 months. Generation of the TCR library employed RNA extracted from PBMCs. CDR3 regions were amplified by Arm-PCR using iRepertoire HTBI primers to build TCR beta libraries. TCRdb fed the multiplex PCR reads into MiXCR, producing one record per CDR3 protein. The table shows 420,000 or so distinct CDR3 sequences, with about a sixth occurring only once. These records were also assigned to another study, of T cells in Graves' hyperthyroidism and ophthalmopathy.

The sample in question was peripheral blood mononuclear cells (PBMCs), obtained at new diagnosis, from a patient treated with antithyroid drugs. These receptors were obtained from a woman aged 18-35 years with Graves disease.

This clonotype was recorded many times. The chain carries TRBV5-6 and TRBJ1-1; D is possibly TRBD1 (6 bases). Germline-derived CDR1 and CDR2 are SGHDT and YYEEEE. V lost 1 base and J 11 bases, leaving 15 bases between the germline ends. The CDR3 runs to 13 residues. Written as DNA, the CDR3 is TGTGCCAGCAGCTTGACAGGGACACCCTCGGCTTTCTTT. Protein: CASSLTGTPSAFF.

This clonotype was detected a few times. This chain links TRBV7-9 with TRBJ1-3, with TRBD1 identical over 7 bases. CDR1 is SEHNR, CDR2 FQNEAQ, per germline (reference sequence). This CDR3 comprises 14 residues. The ends lost 6 bases at V and 1 base at J; junction bases unmatched: 3. CDR3 in amino acids: CASRPTGSGNTIYF. DNA of the CDR3: TGTGCCAGCAGACCGACAGGGTCTGGAAACACCATATATTTT.

This clonotype was seen repeatedly, ten times or more. The chain joins TRBV7-2 to TRBJ1-2; D is uncertain. This CDR3 is 13 amino acids long. Trimming took 1 base from V and 5 from J, leaving 8 bases between them. Germline assignment: CDR1 SGHTA and CDR2 FQGNSA. CDR3: CASSLGSEYGYTF. For the CDR3, the DNA is TGTGCCAGCAGCTTAGGGTCGGAGTATGGCTACACCTTC.

The rearrangement joins TRBV20-1 to TRBJ2-1, with 11 bases identical to TRBD2. The V and J ends lost 0 bases and 8 bases, in that order; junction bases with no gene match: 18. This CDR3 spans 19 amino acids. Germline lookup yields CDR1 DFQATT and CDR2 SNEGSKA (reference sequence). Here the CDR3 reads CSARDFASGTSGSPHEQFF. In nucleotides, the CDR3 is TGCAGTGCTAGAGATTTTGCTTCCGGGACTAGCGGAAGCCCCCATGAGCAGTTCTTC.

The chain carries TRBV15 and TRBJ2-1; D unresolved. Trimming shortened V by 1 base and J by 8 bases, and 18 bases separated the two germline ends. The CDR3 runs to 16 residues. Germline assignment: CDR1 LNHNV and CDR2 YYDKDF (reference sequence). The CDR3 bases are TGTGCCACCAGCAGAGGTCTCGGGTCCTTGTCCCATGAGCAGTTCTTC. Translated: CATSRGLGSLSHEQFF.

This clonotype is a singleton in its sample. The chain has TRBV15 and TRBJ2-7; TRBD2 matches at 13 bases. Germline-derived CDR1 and CDR2 are LNHNV and YYDKDF (reference sequence). This CDR3 contains 17 residues. J gave up 7 bases and V 0 bases, and 9 bases lay outside the gene matches. This CDR3 is CATSREFGLAGVPEQYF. The DNA for the CDR3 is TGTGCCACCAGCAGAGAATTTGGACTAGCGGGAGTACCGGAGCAGTACTTC.

V is TRBV7-9 and J is TRBJ1-1; 7 nucleotides match TRBD1. CDR1 and CDR2 from the germline V gene are SEHNR and FQNEAQ (reference sequence). Unmatched junction bases numbered 11, after V lost 4 bases and J lost 3 bases. The CDR3 length is 16 residues. Written as DNA, the CDR3 is TGTGCCAGCAGCTGGAAGACAGGGCGGTTGGACACTGAAGCTTTCTTT. Protein sequence: CASSWKTGRLDTEAFF.

In its sample, this clonotype was seen once. V is TRBV7-2 and J is TRBJ2-3; D is possibly TRBD2 (6 bases). Trimming stripped 1 base from V and 6 bases from J, with 11 bases between. Germline-derived CDR1 and CDR2 are SGHTA and FQGNSA. The CDR3 contains 14 residues. The CDR3 protein is CASSLGLEADTQYF. CDR3 DNA sequence: TGTGCCAGCAGCTTAGGACTAGAGGCCGATACGCAGTATTTT.

Ten or more counts support this clonotype. The chain has TRBV6-1 and TRBJ1-1; D is perhaps TRBD1 (5 bases). The V end was cut by 7 bases, the J end by 1 base, with 7 bases between. Germline V CDR1 and CDR2: MNHNS, SASEGT. The CDR3 has 12 amino acids. CDR3 in DNA: TGTGCCAGCAAGGGACGGAACACTGAAGCTTTCTTT. Translating gives CASKGRNTEAFF.

In this sample, this clonotype turned up many times. The gene calls are TRBV18 and TRBJ1-5; D gene uncertain. The CDR3 runs 14 residues. V dropped 5 bases and J dropped 1 base, with 9 bases sitting between them. Looked up from germline, CDR1 is KGHSH and CDR2 is LQKENI. The CDR3 sequence: CASSNSGSNQPQHF. In DNA form, the CDR3 reads TGTGCCAGCTCAAACTCCGGGAGCAATCAGCCCCAGCATTTT.

This clonotype has at least ten counts. The rearrangement links TRBV28 to TRBJ2-7; 8 bases agree with TRBD1. Germline CDR1 is MDHEN and CDR2 is SYDVKM. Trimming at V came to 7 bases and at J to 3 bases, leaving 11 bases not matched to a gene. The CDR3 contains 15 residues. The CDR3 DNA reads TGTGCCAGCACCCTTCGGACAGGGTTAGACTACGAGCAGTACTTC. This translates into CASTLRTGLDYEQYF.

This clonotype was counted many times. J is TRBJ2-1 and V is TRBV6-1; 8 bases are a match to TRBD1. Per the germline V gene, CDR1 is MNHNS and CDR2 is SASEGT. The CDR3 is 14 residues long. Trimming at V came to 6 bases and at J to 7 bases, leaving 8 bases not matched to a gene. CDR3 nucleotides: TGTGCCAGCAGGGGCCGGGACAGGACGAATGAGCAGTTCTTC. This codes for CASRGRDRTNEQFF.

CDR3 sequence (DNA): TGTGCCAGCAGCTTAGAGGCGGGCCTCACAGATACGCAGTATTTT. Its translation: CASSLEAGLTDTQYF. The chain carries TRBV7-2 and TRBJ2-3, with a weak D call TRBD2 (5 bases). Between the trimmed V and J ends, which lost 1 base and 2 bases, there was a span of 10 bases. The CDR3 has 15 amino acids. Germline-derived CDR1 and CDR2 are SGHTA and FQGNSA.

At least ten counts were recorded for this clonotype. V gene TRBV5-6 combines with J gene TRBJ2-7, with 7 bases lining up with TRBD2. Germline values: CDR1 SGHDT, CDR2 YYEEEE. This CDR3 is built from 17 residues. The V gene end was trimmed by 3 bases and the J gene end by 0 bases; junction bases not matched to a gene: 12. CDR3 bases: TGTGCCAGCAGCTCTGGCGTAGTCGCGGGAGCCTCCTACGAGCAGTACTTC. As protein: CASSSGVVAGASYEQYF.

The sample holds many counts of this clonotype. The chain employs TRBV3-1 and TRBJ2-1, with 14 positions matching TRBD2. This CDR3 comprises 15 residues. The V segment lost 5 bases and the J segment 8 bases; nucleotides outside the gene matches: 5. Germline values: CDR1 LGHDT, CDR2 YNNKEL (reference sequence). This CDR3 reads CASSTGTSGSDEQFF. The CDR3 nucleotides are TGTGCCAGCAGCACCGGGACTAGCGGGAGCGATGAGCAGTTCTTC.

To note about this clonotype: Being one base from a much bigger clone, this may be a read error. The rearrangement uses TRBV28 and TRBJ2-2, with 8 bases lining up with TRBD1. Germline assignment: CDR1 MDHEN and CDR2 SYDVKM. The CDR3 length is 17 residues. The CDR3 DNA is TGTGCCAGCAGTTTAGACAGGGGAAAGGAAAATGCCGGGGAGCCGTTTTTT. This sequence encodes CASSLDRGKENAGEPFF. Full variable domain (missing parts from reference TRBV28 and TRBJ2-2): DVKVTQSSRYLVKRTGEKVFLECVQDMDHENMFWYRQDPGLGLRLIYFSYDVKMKEKGDIPEGYSVSREKKERFSLILESASTNQTSMYLCASSLDRGKENAGEPFFGEGSRLTVL.

This clonotype was observed a handful of times. The chain joins TRBV5-1 to TRBJ1-6; possible D gene TRBD1, 5 bases. The V gene lost 2 bases and the J gene lost 1 base, with 10 bases spanning the gap. The CDR3 spans 16 residues. The germline V gene has CDR1 SGHRS and CDR2 YFSETQ. The CDR3 bases are TGCGCCAGCAGCTTCACCGGGGGGTCCTATAATTCACCCCTCCACTTT. Translation gives CASSFTGGSYNSPLHF.

Note on this clonotype: The junction and the germline gene differ at one end; a read error may be behind it. The chain links TRBV5-5 to TRBJ2-1; 7 bases match TRBD1. This CDR3 comprises 16 residues. CDR1 and CDR2 from the germline V gene are SGHKS and YYEKEE (reference sequence). For the CDR3, the DNA is TGTGCCAGCAGCTTGGGGCCCTCCTTACAGGGGAATGAGCAGCTCTTC. Encoded protein: CASSLGPSLQGNEQLF.